This TCR beta chain was retrieved from a study of control samples from healthy donors and cancer patients. V trimming: 5 bases; J trimming: 4 bases; junction bases outside the gene matches: 6. The CDR3 runs to 16 residues. From germline, CDR1 is SGHVS and CDR2 FQNEAQ. Profiling relied on immunoSEQ multiplex PCR, and the TCRdb table lists in-frame clones only, not all of them. The sample consists of around 100,000 clones, around 92% of them appearing once. This chain connects TRBV7-8 to TRBJ2-3; the match to TRBD2 covers 13 bases. The clonotype was recovered from a woman under 30 in good health. Specimen: blood. The CDR3 DNA sequence: TGTGCCAGCAGCCCCCGGACTAGCGGGGGCTCAGATACGCAGTATTTT. Amino acid sequence: CASSPRTSGGSDTQYF.